This T cell receptor beta chain was sequenced for a study of T cell repertoires in cytomegalovirus infection. On the study more broadly: In the study, CMV epitopes included recently identified HLA-C-restricted and well-studied HLA-B-restricted ones. CMV infection together with matching HLA type was indicated by public TCR beta signatures. Notes on the study in general: Pooled public TCR beta family frequency picked out CMV carriers with the relevant HLA.

Concerning this clonotype itself: Antigen unknown.

CDR3 length: 15 amino acids. Trimming cost V 8 bases and J 7 bases, with 20 bases left between them. Germline V lookup: CDR1 SGHVT, CDR2 SQSDAQ. Each CDR3 protein is one row after TCRdb ran MiXCR on the reads. This sample yields approximately 770,000 distinct CDR3 sequences, of which almost 30% are seen a single time; about 12% belongs to the top ten. The input for sequencing was cultured CD8+ T cells from PBMCs, taken from culture after CMV antigen stimulation. The chain joins TRBV7-4 to TRBJ2-2; D is perhaps TRBD2 (6 bases). This receptor was identified in a human donor in good health (CMV status not recorded). Some clones in this sample may be carry-over from other donors' samples. CDR3 sequence: CASHGTQDINGELFF. In nucleotides, the CDR3 is TGTGCCAGCCATGGGACTCAAGATATTAACGGGGAGCTGTTTTTT.